There are a few counts of the clone carrying this T cell receptor (beta chain). Its antigen remains unknown. The sample originates from a study of blood T cells in healthy people across ages. General study results and limits: The study found more naive CD4+ cells and higher diversity in long-lived than aged donors.

With a J-beta primer mix and a sample-barcoded 5' primer, a second PCR ran about 7 to 11 cycles. All samples yielded 3 million or more CDR3-containing paired-end reads. TCRdb called the 5' RACE reads again in MiXCR, with one record for every CDR3 protein. This sample has 1.4 million or so distinct CDR3 sequences; roughly 43% occur once, and the top ten carry roughly 3.7%. V lost 0 bases and J lost 7, with 12 bases in between. CDR1 and CDR2 (germline): SEHNR, FQNEAQ (reference sequence). The CDR3 covers 14 residues. The source material was blood. This receptor was obtained from a woman between 18 and 29 years old in good health. The chain recombines TRBV7-9 with TRBJ1-2; a possible D gene is TRBD1 (6 bases). For the CDR3, the DNA is TGTGCCAGCAGCTTAGCGTCGGGGGCCTCTGGCTACACCTTC. Its protein is CASSLASGASGYTF.